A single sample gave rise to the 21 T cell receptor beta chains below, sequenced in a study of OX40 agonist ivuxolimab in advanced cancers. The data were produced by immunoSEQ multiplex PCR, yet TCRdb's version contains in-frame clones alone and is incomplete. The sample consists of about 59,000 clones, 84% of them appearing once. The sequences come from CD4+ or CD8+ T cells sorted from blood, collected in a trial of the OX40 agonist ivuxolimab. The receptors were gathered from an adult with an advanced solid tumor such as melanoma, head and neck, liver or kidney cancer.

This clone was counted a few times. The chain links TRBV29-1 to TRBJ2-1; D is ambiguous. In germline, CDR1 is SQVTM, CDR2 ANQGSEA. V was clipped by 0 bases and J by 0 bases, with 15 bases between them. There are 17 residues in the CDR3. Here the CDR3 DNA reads TGCAGCGTTGAAGAAGTCTGGGCCGGTAGCTCCTACAATGAGCAGTTCTTC. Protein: CSVEEVWAGSSYNEQFF.

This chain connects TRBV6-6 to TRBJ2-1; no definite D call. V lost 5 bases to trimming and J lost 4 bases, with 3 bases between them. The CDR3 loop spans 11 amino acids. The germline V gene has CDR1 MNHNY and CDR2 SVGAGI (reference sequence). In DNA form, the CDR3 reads TGTGCCAGCAGTGCATACAATGAGCAGTTCTTC. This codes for CASSAYNEQFF.

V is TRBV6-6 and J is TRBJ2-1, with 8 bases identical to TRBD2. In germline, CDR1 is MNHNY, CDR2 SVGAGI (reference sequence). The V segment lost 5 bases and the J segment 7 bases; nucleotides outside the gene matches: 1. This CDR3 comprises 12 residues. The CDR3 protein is CASSPGGNEQFF. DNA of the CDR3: TGTGCCAGCAGTCCGGGAGGGAATGAGCAGTTCTTC.

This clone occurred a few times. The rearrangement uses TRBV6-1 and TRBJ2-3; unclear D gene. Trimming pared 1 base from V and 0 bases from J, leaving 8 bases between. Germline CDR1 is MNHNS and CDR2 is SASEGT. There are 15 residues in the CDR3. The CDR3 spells CASSEEASSTDTQYF. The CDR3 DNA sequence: TGTGCCAGCAGTGAAGAAGCTTCTAGCACAGATACGCAGTATTTT.

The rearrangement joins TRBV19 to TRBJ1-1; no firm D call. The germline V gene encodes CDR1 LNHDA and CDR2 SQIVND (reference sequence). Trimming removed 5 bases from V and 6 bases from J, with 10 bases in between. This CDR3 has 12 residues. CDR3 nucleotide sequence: TGTGCCAGTAGTTTGCGCGGGCCTGAAGCTTTCTTT. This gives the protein CASSLRGPEAFF.

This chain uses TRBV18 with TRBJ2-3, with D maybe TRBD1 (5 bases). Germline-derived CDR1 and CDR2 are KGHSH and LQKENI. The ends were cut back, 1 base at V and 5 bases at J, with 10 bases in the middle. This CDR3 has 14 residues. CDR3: CASSPQGSEDTQYF. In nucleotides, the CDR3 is TGTGCCAGCTCACCACAGGGGTCCGAAGATACGCAGTATTTT.

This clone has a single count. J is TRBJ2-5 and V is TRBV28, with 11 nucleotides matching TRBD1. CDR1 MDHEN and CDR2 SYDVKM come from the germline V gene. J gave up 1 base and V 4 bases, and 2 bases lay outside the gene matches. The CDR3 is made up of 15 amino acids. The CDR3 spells CASSYGTGGQETQYF. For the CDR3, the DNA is TGTGCCAGCAGTTACGGGACAGGGGGCCAAGAGACCCAGTACTTC.

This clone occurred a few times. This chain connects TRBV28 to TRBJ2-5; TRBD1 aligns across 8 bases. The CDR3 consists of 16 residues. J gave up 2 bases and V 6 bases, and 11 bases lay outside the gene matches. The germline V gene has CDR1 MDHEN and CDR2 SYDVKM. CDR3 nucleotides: TGTGCCAGCAGGGAACAGGGGGTAATTGGGCAAGAGACCCAGTACTTC. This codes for CASREQGVIGQETQYF.

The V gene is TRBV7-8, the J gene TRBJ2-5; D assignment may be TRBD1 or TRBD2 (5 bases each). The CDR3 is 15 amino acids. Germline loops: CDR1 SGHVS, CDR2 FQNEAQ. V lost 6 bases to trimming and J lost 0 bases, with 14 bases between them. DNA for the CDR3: TGTGCCAGCAGTCCCCTCGGGGCCTACCAAGAGACCCAGTACTTC. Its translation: CASSPLGAYQETQYF.

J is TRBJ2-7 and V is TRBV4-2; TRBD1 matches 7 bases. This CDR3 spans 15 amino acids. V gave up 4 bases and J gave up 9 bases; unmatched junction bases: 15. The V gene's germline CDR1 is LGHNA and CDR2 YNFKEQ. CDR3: CASSRPGQDFMRQYF. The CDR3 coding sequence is TGTGCCAGCAGCCGGCCCGGACAGGACTTTATGCGGCAGTACTTC.

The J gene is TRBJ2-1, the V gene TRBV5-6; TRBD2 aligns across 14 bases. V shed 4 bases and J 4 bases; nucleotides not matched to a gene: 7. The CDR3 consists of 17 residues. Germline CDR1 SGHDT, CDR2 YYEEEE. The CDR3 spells CASSPGTSGSVYNEQFF. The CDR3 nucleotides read TGTGCCAGCAGCCCCGGGACTAGCGGGAGTGTATACAATGAGCAGTTCTTC.

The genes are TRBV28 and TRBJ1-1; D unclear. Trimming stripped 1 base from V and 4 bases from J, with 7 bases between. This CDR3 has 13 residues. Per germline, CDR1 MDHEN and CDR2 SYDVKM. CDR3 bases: TGTGCCAGCAGTTTATACAGCGGCACTGAAGCTTTCTTT. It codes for CASSLYSGTEAFF.

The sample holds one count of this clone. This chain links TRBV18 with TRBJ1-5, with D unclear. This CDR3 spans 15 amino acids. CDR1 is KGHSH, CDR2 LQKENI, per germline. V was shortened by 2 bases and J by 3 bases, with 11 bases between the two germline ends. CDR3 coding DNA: TGTGCCAGCTCACCAGCGGTTGGAAACAATCAGCCCCAGCATTTT. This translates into CASSPAVGNNQPQHF.

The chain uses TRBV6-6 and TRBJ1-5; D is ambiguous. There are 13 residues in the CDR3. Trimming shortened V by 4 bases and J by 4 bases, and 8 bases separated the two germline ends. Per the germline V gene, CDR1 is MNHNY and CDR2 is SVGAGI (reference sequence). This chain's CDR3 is CASSSGKNQPQHF. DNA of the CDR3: TGTGCCAGCAGTTCCGGGAAGAATCAGCCCCAGCATTTT.

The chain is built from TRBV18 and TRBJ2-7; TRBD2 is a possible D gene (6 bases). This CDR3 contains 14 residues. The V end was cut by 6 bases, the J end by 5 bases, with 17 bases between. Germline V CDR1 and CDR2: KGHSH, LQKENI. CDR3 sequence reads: CASSAGSGGNEQYF. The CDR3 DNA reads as TGTGCCAGCTCTGCCGGGTCGGGCGGGAACGAGCAGTACTTC. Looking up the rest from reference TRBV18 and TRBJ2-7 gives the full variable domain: NAGVMQNPRHLVRRRGQEARLRCSPMKGHSHVYWYRQLPEEGLKFMVYLQKENIIDESGMPKERFSAEFPKEGPSILRIQQVVRGDSAAYFCASSAGSGGNEQYFGPGTRLTVT.

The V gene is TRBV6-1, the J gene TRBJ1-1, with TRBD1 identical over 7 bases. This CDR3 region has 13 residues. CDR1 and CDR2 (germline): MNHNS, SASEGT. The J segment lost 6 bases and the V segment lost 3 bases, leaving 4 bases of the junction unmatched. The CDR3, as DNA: TGTGCCAGCAGTGATGGACAGGACCCTGAAGCTTTCTTT. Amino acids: CASSDGQDPEAFF.

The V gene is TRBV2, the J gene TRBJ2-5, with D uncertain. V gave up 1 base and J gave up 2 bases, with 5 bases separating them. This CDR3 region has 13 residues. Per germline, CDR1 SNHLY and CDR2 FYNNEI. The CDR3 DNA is TGTGCCAGCAGTGAAGGGAGACAAGAGACCCAGTACTTC. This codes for CASSEGRQETQYF. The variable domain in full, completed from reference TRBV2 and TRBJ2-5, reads EPEVTQTPSHQVTQMGQEVILRCVPISNHLYFYWYRQILGQKVEFLVSFYNNEISEKSEIFDDQFSVERPDGSNFTLKIRSTKLEDSAMYFCASSEGRQETQYFGPGTRLLVL.

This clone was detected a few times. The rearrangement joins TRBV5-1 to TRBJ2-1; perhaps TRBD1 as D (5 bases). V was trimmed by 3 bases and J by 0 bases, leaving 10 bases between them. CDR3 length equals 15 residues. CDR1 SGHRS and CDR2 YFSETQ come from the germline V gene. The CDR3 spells CASSSDSSSYNEQFF. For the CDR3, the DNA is TGCGCCAGCAGCTCCGACAGTAGCTCCTACAATGAGCAGTTCTTC.

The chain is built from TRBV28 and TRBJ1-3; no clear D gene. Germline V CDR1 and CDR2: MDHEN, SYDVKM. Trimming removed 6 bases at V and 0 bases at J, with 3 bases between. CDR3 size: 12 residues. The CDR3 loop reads CASRDSGNTIYF. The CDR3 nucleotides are TGTGCCAGCAGAGACTCTGGAAACACCATATATTTT. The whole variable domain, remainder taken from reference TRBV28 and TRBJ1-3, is DVKVTQSSRYLVKRTGEKVFLECVQDMDHENMFWYRQDPGLGLRLIYFSYDVKMKEKGDIPEGYSVSREKKERFSLILESASTNQTSMYLCASRDSGNTIYFGEGSWLTVV.

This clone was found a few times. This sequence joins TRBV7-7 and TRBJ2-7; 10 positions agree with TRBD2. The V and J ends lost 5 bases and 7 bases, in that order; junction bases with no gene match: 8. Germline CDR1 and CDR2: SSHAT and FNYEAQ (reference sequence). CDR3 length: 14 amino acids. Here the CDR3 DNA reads TGTGCCAGCAGCCCTGGACTAGCGGCGGGAGAGCAGTACTTC. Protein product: CASSPGLAAGEQYF.

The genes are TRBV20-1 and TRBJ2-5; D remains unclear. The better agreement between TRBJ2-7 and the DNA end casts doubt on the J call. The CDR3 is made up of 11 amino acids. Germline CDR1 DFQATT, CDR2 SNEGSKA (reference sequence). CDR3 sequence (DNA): TGCAGTGCTAGAGATTCCTACGAGCAGTACTTC. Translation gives CSARDSYEQYF.